This entry is about one T cell receptor (beta chain). From germline, CDR1 is LGHDT and CDR2 YNNKEL (reference sequence). The CDR3 extends over 15 amino acids. Trimming took 4 bases from V and 2 from J; bases not matched to a gene: 7. TCRdb's copy holds only in-frame clones and misses some; the assay was immunoSEQ multiplex PCR. Of about 410,000 clones listed, around 90% are singletons. This sample is drawn from a study of control samples from healthy donors and cancer patients. The gene calls are TRBV3-1 (or the pseudogene TRBV3-2) and TRBJ1-1; TRBD1 matches 7 bases. This receptor was obtained from a man in his forties with head and neck cancer. The sequenced sample consisted of PBMCs. CDR3 amino acids: CASSPGNRGNTEAFF. DNA for the CDR3: TGTGCCAGCAGCCCTGGGAACAGGGGAAACACTGAAGCTTTCTTT.